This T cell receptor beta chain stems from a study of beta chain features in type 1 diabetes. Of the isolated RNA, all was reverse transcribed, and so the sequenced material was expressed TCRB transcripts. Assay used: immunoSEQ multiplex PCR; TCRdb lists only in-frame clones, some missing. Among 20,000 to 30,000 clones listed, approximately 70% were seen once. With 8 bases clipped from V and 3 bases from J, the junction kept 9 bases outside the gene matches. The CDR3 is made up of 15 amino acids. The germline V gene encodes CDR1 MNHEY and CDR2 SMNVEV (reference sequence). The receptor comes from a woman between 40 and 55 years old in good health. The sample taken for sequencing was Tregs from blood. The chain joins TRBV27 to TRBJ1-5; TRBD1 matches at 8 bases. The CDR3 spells CASSWGQGANQPQHF. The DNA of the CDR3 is TGTGCCAGCTCGTGGGGTCAGGGGGCCAATCAGCCCCAGCATTTT.